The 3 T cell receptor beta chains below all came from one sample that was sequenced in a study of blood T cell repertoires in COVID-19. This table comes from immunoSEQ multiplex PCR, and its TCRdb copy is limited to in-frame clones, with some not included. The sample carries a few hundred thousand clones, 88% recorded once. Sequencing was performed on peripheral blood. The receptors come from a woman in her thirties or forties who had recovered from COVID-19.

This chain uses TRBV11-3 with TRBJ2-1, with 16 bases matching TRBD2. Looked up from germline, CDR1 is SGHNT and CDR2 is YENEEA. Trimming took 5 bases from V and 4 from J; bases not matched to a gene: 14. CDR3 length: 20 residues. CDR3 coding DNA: TGTGCCAGCAGCGGACGATCGGGACTAGCGGGAGGGCCTGGGTACAATGAGCAGTTCTTC. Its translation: CASSGRSGLAGGPGYNEQFF.

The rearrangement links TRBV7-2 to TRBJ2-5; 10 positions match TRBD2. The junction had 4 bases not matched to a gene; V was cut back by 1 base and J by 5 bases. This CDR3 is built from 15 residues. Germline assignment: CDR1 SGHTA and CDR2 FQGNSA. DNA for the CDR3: TGTGCCAGCAGCTTAGGGGGACTAGCGAGGGAGACCCAGTACTTC. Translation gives CASSLGGLARETQYF.

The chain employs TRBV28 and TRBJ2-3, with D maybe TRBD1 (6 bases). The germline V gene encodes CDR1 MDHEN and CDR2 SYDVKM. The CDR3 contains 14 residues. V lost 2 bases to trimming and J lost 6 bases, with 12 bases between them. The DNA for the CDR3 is TGTGCCAGCAGTTTAGACAGTACAGGGGATACGCAGTATTTT. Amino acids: CASSLDSTGDTQYF.